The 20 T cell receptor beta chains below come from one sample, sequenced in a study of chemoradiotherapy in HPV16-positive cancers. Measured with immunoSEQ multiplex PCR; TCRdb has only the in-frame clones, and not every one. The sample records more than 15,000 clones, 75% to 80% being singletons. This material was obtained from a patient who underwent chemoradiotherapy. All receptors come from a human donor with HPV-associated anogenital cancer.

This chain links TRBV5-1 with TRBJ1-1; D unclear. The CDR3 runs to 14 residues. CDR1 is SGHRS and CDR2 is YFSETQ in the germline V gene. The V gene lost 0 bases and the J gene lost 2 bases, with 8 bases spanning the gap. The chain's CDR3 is CASSLVAGNTEAFF. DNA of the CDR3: TGCGCCAGCAGCTTGGTGGCGGGTAACACTGAAGCTTTCTTT.

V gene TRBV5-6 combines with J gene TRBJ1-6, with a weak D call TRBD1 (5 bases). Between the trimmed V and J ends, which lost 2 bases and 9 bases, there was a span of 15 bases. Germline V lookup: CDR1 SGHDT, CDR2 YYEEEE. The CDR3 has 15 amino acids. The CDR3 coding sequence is TGTGCCAGCAGCTTCCGGCGGGGGGGAGGTTCACCCCTCCACTTT. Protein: CASSFRRGGGSPLHF. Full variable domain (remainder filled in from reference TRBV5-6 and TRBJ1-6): DAGVTQSPTHLIKTRGQQVTLRCSPKSGHDTVSWYQQALGQGPQFIFQYYEEEERQRGNFPDRFSGHQFPNYSSELNVNALLLGDSALYLCASSFRRGGGSPLHFGNGTRLTVT.

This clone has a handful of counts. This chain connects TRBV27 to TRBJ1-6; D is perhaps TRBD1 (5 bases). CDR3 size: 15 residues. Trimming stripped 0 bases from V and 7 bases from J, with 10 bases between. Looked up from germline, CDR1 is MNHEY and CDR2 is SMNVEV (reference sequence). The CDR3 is CASSLSGQGNSPLHF. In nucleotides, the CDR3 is TGTGCCAGCAGTTTATCGGGGCAGGGAAATTCACCCCTCCACTTT.

CDR3 loop: CASSTPGQGATNEKLFF. The CDR3 nucleotides are TGTGCCAGCAGTACACCGGGACAGGGGGCAACTAATGAAAAACTGTTTTTT. This chain connects TRBV28 to TRBJ1-4; 11 nucleotides agree with TRBD1. Trimming cost V 5 bases and J 0 bases; bases outside gene matches: 5. This CDR3 has 17 amino acids. Germline assignment: CDR1 MDHEN and CDR2 SYDVKM.

For the CDR3, the DNA is TGTGCCAGCACTTCGGGGGGCACTGGGGCCAACGTCCTGACTTTC. Translating gives CASTSGGTGANVLTF. The chain recombines TRBV6-6 with TRBJ2-6; a possible D gene is TRBD2 (7 bases). CDR3 length: 15 residues. The germline V and J ends were trimmed by 7 bases and 2 bases, with 12 bases remaining between them. The germline V gene encodes CDR1 MNHNY and CDR2 SVGAGI (reference sequence).

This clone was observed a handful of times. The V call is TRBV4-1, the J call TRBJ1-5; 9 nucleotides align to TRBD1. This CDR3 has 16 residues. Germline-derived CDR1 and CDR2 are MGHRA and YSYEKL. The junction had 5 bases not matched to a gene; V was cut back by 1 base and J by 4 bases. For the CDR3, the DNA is TGCGCCAGCAGCCAAGTTCCGGGGACAGGGAATCAGCCCCAGCATTTT. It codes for CASSQVPGTGNQPQHF.

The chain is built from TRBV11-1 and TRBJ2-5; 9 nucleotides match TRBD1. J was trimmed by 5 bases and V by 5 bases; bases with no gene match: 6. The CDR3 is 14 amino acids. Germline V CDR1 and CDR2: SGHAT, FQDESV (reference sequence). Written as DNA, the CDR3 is TGTGCCAGCAGCGCCGGACAGGGGCGGGAGACCCAGTACTTC. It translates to CASSAGQGRETQYF.

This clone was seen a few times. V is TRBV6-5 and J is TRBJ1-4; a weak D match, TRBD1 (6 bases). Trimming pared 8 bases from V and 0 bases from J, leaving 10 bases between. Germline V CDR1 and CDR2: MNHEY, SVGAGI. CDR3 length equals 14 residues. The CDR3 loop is CASGQPATNEKLFF. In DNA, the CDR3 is TGTGCCAGCGGACAGCCTGCAACTAATGAAAAACTGTTTTTT.

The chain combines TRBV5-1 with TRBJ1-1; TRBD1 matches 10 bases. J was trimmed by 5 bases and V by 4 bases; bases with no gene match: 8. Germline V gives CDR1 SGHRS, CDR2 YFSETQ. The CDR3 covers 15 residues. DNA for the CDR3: TGCGCCAGCAGCACGGGGACAGGGGTCGGGACTGAAGCTTTCTTT. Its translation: CASSTGTGVGTEAFF.

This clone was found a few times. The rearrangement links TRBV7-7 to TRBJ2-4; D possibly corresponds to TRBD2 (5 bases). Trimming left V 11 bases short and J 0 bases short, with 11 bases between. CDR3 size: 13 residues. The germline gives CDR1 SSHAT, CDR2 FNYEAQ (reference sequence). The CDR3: CARLISAKNIQYF. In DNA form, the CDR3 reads TGTGCCCGACTAATTTCAGCCAAAAACATTCAGTACTTC.

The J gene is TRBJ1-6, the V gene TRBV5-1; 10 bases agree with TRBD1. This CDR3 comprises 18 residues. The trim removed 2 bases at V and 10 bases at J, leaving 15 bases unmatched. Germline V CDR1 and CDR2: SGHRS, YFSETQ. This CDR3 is CASSLGRTGGVSKSPLHF. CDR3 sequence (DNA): TGCGCCAGCAGCTTAGGTCGGACAGGGGGTGTGTCGAAATCACCCCTCCACTTT.

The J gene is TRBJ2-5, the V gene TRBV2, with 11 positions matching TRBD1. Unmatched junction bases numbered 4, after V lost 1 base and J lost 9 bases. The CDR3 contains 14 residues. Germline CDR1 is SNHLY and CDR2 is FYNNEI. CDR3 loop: CASSEGTGGSPQYF. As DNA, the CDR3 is TGTGCCAGCAGTGAAGGGACAGGGGGCAGTCCCCAGTACTTC.

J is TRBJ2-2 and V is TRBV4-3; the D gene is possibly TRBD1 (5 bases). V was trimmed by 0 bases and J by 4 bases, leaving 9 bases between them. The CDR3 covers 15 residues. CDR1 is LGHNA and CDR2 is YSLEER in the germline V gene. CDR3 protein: CASSQDWGGTGELFF. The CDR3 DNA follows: TGCGCCAGCAGCCAAGATTGGGGCGGCACCGGGGAGCTGTTTTTT.

Here the CDR3 reads CASSIAGGQSSYEQYF. In nucleotides, the CDR3 is TGTGCCAGTAGTATAGCCGGCGGCCAAAGCTCCTACGAGCAGTACTTC. V is TRBV19 and J is TRBJ2-7; D remains unclear. This CDR3 has 16 residues. Germline values: CDR1 LNHDA, CDR2 SQIVND (reference sequence). Trimming pared 1 base from V and 0 bases from J, leaving 13 bases between.

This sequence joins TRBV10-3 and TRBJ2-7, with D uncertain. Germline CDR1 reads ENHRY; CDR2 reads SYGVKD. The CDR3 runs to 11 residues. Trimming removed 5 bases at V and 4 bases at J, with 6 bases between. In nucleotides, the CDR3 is TGTGCCATCAGTCGAGAGTACGAGCAGTACTTC. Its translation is CAISREYEQYF.

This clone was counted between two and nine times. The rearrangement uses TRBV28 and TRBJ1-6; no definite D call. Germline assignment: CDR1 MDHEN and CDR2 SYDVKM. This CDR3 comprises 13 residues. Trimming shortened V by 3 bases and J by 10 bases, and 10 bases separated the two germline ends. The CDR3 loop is CASSLRYSSPLHF. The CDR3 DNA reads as TGTGCCAGCAGTTTGAGGTATAGCTCACCCCTCCACTTT.

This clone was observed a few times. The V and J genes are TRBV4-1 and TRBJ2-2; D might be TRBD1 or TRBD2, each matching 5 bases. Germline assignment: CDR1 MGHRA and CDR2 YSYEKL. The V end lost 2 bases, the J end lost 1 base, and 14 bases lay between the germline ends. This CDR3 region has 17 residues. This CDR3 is CASSQPQGRKNTGELFF. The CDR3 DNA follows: TGCGCCAGCAGCCAACCCCAGGGACGGAAGAACACCGGGGAGCTGTTTTTT.

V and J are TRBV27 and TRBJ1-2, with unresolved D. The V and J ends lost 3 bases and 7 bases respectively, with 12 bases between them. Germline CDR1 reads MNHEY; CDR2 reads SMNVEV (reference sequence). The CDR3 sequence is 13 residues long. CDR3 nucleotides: TGTGCCAGCAGTTTTTCCTCGCTCGCTGGCTACACCTTC. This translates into CASSFSSLAGYTF.

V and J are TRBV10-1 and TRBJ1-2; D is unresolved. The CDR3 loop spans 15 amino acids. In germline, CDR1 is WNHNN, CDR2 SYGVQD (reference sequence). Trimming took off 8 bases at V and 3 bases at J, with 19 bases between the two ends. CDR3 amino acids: CASSYPASRDYGYTF. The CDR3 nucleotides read TGCGCCAGCTCTTACCCGGCCTCAAGAGACTATGGCTACACCTTC.

CDR3 residues: CASSRSDRGGYGYTF. CDR3 in DNA: TGCGCCAGCAGCCGCTCGGACAGGGGAGGCTATGGCTACACCTTC. The chain combines TRBV4-1 with TRBJ1-2; 9 positions match TRBD1. From germline, CDR1 is MGHRA and CDR2 YSYEKL. The ends lost 4 bases at V and 4 bases at J; junction bases unmatched: 7. The CDR3 is 15 residues long.